This entry is about one TCR beta chain. The PCR employed 60 Vbeta primers together with 13 Jbeta primers. Repertoires were generated with immunoSEQ multiplex PCR, while TCRdb's copy carries only in-frame clones and drops some. Its listing shows 220,000 or so clones. The CDR3 consists of 15 residues. Germline CDR1 reads SGHTS; CDR2 reads YDEGEE. These data come from a study of cytomegalovirus exposure and HLA in healthy donors. The chain has TRBV5-8 and TRBJ2-5; D gene ambiguous. The J call may be faulty, since TRBJ2-7 better matches the DNA end. The TCR originated in a girl aged 2 to 9 in good health and CMV-seropositive. Sequenced input: PBMCs. The CDR3 DNA reads as TGTGCCAGCAGCCTGGGCCGAGGCACGACCTACGAGCAGTACTTC. It yields the protein CASSLGRGTTYEQYF.